The present entry profiles one TCR beta chain with its context. Its target antigen remains unknown. Qualities for individual bases were not recorded, and no much larger clone is one base off. Genomic DNA was extracted from sorted cells for sequencing of the TCRbeta CDR3 region. TCRbeta CDR3 regions were sequenced using the immunoSEQ Assay. The immuneACCESS repertoire file appears here via TCRdb, limited to in-frame rearrangements. These files lack a portion of the clones; in checked studies, under half of the deficit traces to unresolved V genes, and the cause of the others is not known. This sample lists approximately 14,000 clones; approximately 80% were detected once. Of the sample, about 35% falls within the top ten clones. This specimen comes from a study of OX40 agonist ivuxolimab in advanced cancers. Looking at the study overall: Ivuxolimab was a fully human IgG2 agonistic monoclonal antibody targeting the costimulatory receptor OX40 (CD134). Intravenous ivuxolimab was administered to patients every 2 weeks at six dose levels: 0.01, 0.1, 0.3, 1.5, 3 and 10 mg/kg. Among the 50 to 55 dose-escalation patients, approximately 20 had hepatocellular carcinoma, roughly 15 melanoma, 9 renal cell carcinoma and 9 head and neck cancer. In the dose-escalation cohort, roughly 80% of patients were male, and the mean age was roughly 60 years, with a range of about 20 to 90. Patients were allowed to have had prior anti-PD-1, anti-PD-L1 or anti-CTLA-4 therapy, and around 40% of the dose-escalation patients had previously received checkpoint inhibitors. Partial responses were achieved by three dose-escalation patients, of whom one had hepatocellular carcinoma and two had cutaneous melanoma. The point of sequencing TCRbeta in the periphery was to test whether ivuxolimab changed TCR sequence diversity and drove clonal T-cell expansion. The paper covers the monotherapy dose-escalation part of the phase I ivuxolimab trial, which included N ≈ 52 patients.

Including the terminal cysteine and phenylalanine, the CDR3 comprises 17 residues. The entry retains the CDR3 DNA only, 51 bases that are in frame from base 1. The germline ends are 17 bases apart after V is trimmed by 2 bases and J by 1 base. The germline V gene supplies CDR1 SGHNT and CDR2 YENEEA. The paper's findings and limits, for the study overall: Clonal expansion of both CD4+ and CD8+ blood T cells was observed from baseline to week 6 at doses 0.1 to 3.0 mg/kg. Partial responders in the 0.1-3.0 mg/kg groups had among the lowest normalized peripheral clonal expansion, especially among CD8+ T cells. After ivuxolimab, expanded clones were on average more numerous among CD8+ T cells than among CD4+ T cells. Low levels of normalized T-cell clonal expansion were also seen in some patients who did not respond. Which antigens the clonally expanded peripheral T cells were specific for was not determined.

Patients with autoimmune disease history or receiving systemic immunosuppression were excluded from the trial. In every dose cohort, peripheral blood was drawn for TCR sequencing at baseline, cycle 4 day 1, and cycle 7 day 1. Samples came from an open-label, multicenter, first-in-human phase I dose-escalation trial of ivuxolimab. Adults with locally advanced or metastatic melanoma, renal cell, hepatocellular, or head and neck squamous cell carcinoma were enrolled in the trial. Before TCR sequencing, CD4+ T cells and CD8+ T cells from peripheral blood were sorted into separate populations. The receptor was isolated from an adult with an advanced solid tumor such as melanoma, head and neck, liver or kidney cancer. This specimen consisted of CD4+ or CD8+ T cells sorted from blood, obtained in a trial of the OX40 agonist ivuxolimab. Recombination joined TRBV11-3 with TRBJ2-5; the D call could be TRBD1 or TRBD2, with each sharing 6 bases. In nucleotide form, the sequence is TGTGCCAGCAGCTTAAGGGGGGAAGGGCCGGCCCAAGAGACCCAGTACTTC. Translated, this gives CASSLRGEGPAQETQYF.